The clone carrying this T cell receptor beta chain was found a few times. Its antigen is as yet unknown. Construction of the TCR beta libraries employed iRepertoire HTBI primers in conjunction with Arm-PCR of CDR3 regions. TCRdb reprocessed the multiplex PCR reads with MiXCR, giving one entry per CDR3 protein. The sample carries roughly 380,000 distinct CDR3 sequences, about 14% recorded once. This sample was taken from a study of regulatory T cells in long-lasting Graves disease. The wider study: The study enrolled newly diagnosed Graves' patients on antithyroid drugs under 3 months. Findings of the study overall: Persistent Graves' patients showed reduced TCR diversity versus newly diagnosed patients.

With V trimmed by 3 bases and J by 3 bases, 3 bases remained unmatched. The CDR3 sequence is 14 residues long. The time point: newly diagnosed GD, antithyroid drugs for less than 3 months. RNA from PBMCs was the source of the TCR library. Graves' disease diagnosis followed American Thyroid Association guidelines. The origin of this receptor is a female donor with Graves disease. The V and J genes are TRBV12-3 or TRBV12-4 and TRBJ1-2, with 8 nucleotides matching TRBD1. The starting material was peripheral blood mononuclear cells (PBMCs), obtained at new diagnosis, from a patient treated with antithyroid drugs. CDR3 protein: CASSLIRGHYGYTF. In nucleotides, the CDR3 is TGTGCCAGCAGTTTGATCAGGGGGCACTATGGCTACACCTTC.